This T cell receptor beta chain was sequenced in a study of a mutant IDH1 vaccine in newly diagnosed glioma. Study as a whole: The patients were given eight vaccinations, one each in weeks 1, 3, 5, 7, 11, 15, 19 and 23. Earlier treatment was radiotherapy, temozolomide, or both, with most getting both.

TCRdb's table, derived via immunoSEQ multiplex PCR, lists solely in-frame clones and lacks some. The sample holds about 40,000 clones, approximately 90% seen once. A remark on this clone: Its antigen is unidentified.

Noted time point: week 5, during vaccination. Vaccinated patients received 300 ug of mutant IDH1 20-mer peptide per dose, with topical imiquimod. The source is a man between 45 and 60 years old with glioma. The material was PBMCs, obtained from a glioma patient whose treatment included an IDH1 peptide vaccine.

In nucleotides, the CDR3 is TGTGCCAGTAGTTACAGCCTTCAGCCCCAGCATTTT. Its translation: CASSYSLQPQHF. This rearrangement joins TRBV19 to TRBJ1-5, with unresolved D. Trimming stripped 5 bases from V and 6 bases from J, with 8 bases between. The germline CDR1 and CDR2 sequences are LNHDA and SQIVND (reference sequence). CDR3 length: 12 amino acids.